This TCR beta chain was sequenced during a study of blood T cell repertoires in COVID-19. Clones were sequenced by immunoSEQ multiplex PCR, and TCRdb holds only the in-frame ones, with some missing. The repertoire holds around 310,000 clones, with around 91% as singletons. Germline CDR1 and CDR2: LGHNA and YSLEER. Trimming took 1 base from V and 5 from J; bases not matched to a gene: 9. CDR3 length: 16 residues. The TCR was taken from a woman in her forties who had recovered from COVID-19. V is TRBV4-3 and J is TRBJ2-3, with 7 bases aligning to TRBD1. The sequencing input was PBMCs or T cells enriched from blood (not recorded which). This chain's CDR3 is CASSQGGGPAGDTQYF. The DNA of the CDR3 is TGCGCCAGCAGCCAAGGAGGGGGCCCCGCCGGAGATACGCAGTATTTT.